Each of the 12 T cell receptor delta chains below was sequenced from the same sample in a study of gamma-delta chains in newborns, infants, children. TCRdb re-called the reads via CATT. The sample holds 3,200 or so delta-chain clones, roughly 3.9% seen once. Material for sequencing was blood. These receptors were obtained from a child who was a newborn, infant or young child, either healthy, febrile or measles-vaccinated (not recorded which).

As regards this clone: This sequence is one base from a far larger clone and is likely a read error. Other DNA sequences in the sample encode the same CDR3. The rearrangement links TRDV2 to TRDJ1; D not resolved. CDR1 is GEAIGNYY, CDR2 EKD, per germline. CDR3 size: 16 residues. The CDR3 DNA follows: TGCGCCTGTGACCAAGTTAGCCGGACGGACACCGATAAACTCATCTTT. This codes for CACDQVSRTDTDKLIF.

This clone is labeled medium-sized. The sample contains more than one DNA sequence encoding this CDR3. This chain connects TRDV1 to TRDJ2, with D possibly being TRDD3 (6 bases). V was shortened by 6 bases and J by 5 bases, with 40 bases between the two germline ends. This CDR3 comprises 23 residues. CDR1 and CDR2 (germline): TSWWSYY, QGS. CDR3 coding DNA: TGTGCTCTTGGACCAGAACCCCCATTAGTTCGCGTGGGGATTTCCCTACTCACAGCACAACTCTTCTTT. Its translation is CALGPEPPLVRVGISLLTAQLFF.

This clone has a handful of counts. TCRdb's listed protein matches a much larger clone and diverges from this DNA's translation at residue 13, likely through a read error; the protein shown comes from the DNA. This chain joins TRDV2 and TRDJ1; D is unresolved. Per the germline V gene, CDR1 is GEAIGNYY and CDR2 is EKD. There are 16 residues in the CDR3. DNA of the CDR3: TGTGCCTGTGACACCTTGGGAGAAGATAATACCGATAGACTCATCTTT. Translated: CACDTLGEDNTDRLIF.

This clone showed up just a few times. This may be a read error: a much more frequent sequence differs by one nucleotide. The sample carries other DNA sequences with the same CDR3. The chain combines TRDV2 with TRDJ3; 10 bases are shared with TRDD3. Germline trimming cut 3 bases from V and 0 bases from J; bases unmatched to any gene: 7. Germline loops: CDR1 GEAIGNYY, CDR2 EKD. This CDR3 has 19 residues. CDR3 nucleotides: TGTGCCTGTGACGTAGTGCTGGGGGATAGCTCCTGGGACACCCGACAGATGTTTTTC. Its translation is CACDVVLGDSSWDTRQMFF.

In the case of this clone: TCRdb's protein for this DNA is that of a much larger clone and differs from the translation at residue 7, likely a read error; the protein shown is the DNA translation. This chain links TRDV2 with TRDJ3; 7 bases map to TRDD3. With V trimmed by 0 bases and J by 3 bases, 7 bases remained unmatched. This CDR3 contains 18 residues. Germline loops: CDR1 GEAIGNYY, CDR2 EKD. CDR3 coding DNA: TGTGCCTGTGACACCGTGGAGGGATACAACTGGGACACCCGACAGATGTTTTTC. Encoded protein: CACDTVEGYNWDTRQMFF.

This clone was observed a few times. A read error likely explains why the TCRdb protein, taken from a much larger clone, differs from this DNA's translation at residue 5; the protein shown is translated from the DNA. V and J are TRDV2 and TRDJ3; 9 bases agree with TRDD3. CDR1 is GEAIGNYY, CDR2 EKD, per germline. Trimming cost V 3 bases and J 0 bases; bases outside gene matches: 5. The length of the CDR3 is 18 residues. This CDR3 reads CACDEALGDSWDTRQMFF. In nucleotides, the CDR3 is TGTGCCTGTGACGAGGCACTGGGGGACTCCTGGGACACCCGACAGATGTTTTTC.

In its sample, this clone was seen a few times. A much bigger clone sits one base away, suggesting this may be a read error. The CDR3 DNA reads as TGTGCCTGTGACCCACTACTGGGGGATACGAGCTCCTGGGACACCCGACAGTTGTTTTTC. Residues: CACDPLLGDTSSWDTRQLFF. The chain combines TRDV2 with TRDJ3; 13 bases fit TRDD3. The germline gives CDR1 GEAIGNYY, CDR2 EKD. This CDR3 comprises 20 residues.

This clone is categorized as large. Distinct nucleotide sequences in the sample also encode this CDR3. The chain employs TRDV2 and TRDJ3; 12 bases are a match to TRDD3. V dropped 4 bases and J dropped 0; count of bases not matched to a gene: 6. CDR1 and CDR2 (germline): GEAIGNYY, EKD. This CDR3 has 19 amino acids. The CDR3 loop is CACEKLGDTSSWDTRQMFF. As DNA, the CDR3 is TGTGCCTGTGAAAAGCTGGGGGATACGAGCTCCTGGGACACCCGACAGATGTTTTTC.

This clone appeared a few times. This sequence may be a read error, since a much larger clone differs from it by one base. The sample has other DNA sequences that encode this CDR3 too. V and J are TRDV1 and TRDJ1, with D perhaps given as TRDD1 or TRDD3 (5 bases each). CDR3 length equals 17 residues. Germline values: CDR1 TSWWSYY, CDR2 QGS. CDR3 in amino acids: CALGEMKLLFNTDKLIF. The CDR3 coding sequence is TGTGCCCTTGGGGAAATGAAGTTACTGTTTAACACCGATAAACTCATCTTT.

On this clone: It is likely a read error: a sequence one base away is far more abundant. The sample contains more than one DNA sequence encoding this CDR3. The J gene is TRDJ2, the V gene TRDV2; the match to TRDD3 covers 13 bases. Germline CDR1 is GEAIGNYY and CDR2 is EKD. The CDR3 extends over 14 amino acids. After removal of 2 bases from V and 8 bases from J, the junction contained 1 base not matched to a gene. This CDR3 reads CACDILGDTAQLFF. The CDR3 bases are TGTGCCTGTGACATACTGGGGGATACGGCACAACTCTTCTTT.

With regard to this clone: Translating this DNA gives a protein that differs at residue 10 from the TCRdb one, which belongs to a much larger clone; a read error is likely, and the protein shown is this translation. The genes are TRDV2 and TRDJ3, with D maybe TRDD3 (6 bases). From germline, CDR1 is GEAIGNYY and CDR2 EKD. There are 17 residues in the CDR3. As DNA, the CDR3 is TGTGCCTGTGACACCGGGGGAAGCTCCTGTGACACCCGACAGATGTTTTTC. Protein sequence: CACDTGGSSCDTRQMFF.

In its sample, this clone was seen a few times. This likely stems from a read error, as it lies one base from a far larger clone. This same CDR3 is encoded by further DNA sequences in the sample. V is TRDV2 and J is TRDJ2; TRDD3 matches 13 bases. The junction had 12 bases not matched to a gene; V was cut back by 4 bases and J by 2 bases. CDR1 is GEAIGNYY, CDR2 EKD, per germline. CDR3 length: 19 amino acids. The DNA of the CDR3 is TGTGCCTGTGATCCGATACTGGGGGATACGCCGGCCTTGACAGCACAACTCTTCTTT. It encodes CACDPILGDTPALTAQLFF.